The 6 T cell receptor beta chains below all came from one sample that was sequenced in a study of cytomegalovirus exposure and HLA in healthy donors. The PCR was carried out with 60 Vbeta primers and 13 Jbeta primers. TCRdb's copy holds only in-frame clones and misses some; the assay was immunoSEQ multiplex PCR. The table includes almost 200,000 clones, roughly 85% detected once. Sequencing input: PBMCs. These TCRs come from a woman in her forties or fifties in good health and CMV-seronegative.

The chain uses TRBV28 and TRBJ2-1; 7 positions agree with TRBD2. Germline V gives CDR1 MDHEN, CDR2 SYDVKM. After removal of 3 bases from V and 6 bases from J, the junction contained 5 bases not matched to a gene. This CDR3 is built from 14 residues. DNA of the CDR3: TGTGCCAGCAGTTTCCCTACTAGCGCCAATGAGCAGTTCTTC. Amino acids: CASSFPTSANEQFF. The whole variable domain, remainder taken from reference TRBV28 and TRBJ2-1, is DVKVTQSSRYLVKRTGEKVFLECVQDMDHENMFWYRQDPGLGLRLIYFSYDVKMKEKGDIPEGYSVSREKKERFSLILESASTNQTSMYLCASSFPTSANEQFFGPGTRLTVL.

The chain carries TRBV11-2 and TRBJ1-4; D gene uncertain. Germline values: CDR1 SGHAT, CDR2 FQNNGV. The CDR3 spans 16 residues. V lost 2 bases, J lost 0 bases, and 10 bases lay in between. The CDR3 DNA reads TGTGCCAGCAGCTTATCGGCGGTTTCAACTAATGAAAAACTGTTTTTT. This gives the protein CASSLSAVSTNEKLFF.

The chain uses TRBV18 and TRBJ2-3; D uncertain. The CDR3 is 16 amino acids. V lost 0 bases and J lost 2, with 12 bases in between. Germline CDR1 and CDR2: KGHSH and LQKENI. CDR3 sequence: CASSPPSHSNTDTQYF. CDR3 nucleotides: TGTGCCAGCTCACCACCTTCTCACTCCAACACAGATACGCAGTATTTT.

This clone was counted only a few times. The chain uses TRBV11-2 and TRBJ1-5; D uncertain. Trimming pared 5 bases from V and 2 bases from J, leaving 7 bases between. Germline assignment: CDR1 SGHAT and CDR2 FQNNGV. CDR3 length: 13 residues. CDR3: CASSAAGNQPQHF. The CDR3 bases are TGTGCCAGCAGCGCGGCGGGCAATCAGCCCCAGCATTTT.

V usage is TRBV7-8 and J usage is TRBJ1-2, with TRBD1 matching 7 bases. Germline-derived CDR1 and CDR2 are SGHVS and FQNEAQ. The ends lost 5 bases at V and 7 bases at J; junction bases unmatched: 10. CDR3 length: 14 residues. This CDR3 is CASSPDRAGSGYTF. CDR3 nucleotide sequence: TGTGCCAGCAGCCCTGACAGGGCAGGTAGTGGCTACACCTTC.

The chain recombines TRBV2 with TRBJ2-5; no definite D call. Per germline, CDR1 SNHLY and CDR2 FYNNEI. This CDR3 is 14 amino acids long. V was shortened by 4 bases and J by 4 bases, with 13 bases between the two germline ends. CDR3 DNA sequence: TGTGCCAGCAGTGCTGCGCAAGTCGGAGAGACCCAGTACTTC. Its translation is CASSAAQVGETQYF.